A selection of T cell receptor beta chains follows, all from one sample in a study of response to subunit inactivated influenza vaccine. TCRdb redid the calling of the RT-PCR reads with MiXCR, one entry per CDR3 protein. The data contain hundreds of thousands of distinct CDR3 sequences, over 9% of them singletons. The sample in question was non-naive T cells sorted from PBMCs, obtained 14 to 15 days before vaccination. All receptors come from a man aged 45 to 65 who received an inactivated influenza vaccine. The CDR3 runs from the conserved cysteine through the conserved F or W. The order of the fields is D gene, J gene, clone size, V gene, CDR3 protein, CDR3 DNA. D genes are given only for firm matches. Part of the rows lack a size; the others show once, few, many or a class for expanded clones.

>.|TRBJ2-6|many|TRBV7-9
CASSEITGPVRSGANVLTF
TGTGCCAGCAGCGAAATAACAGGGCCCGTTCGGTCTGGGGCCAACGTCCTGACTTTC
>TRBD1|TRBJ1-6|many|TRBV25-1
CASSKTGRGSPLHF
TGTGCCAGCAGTAAGACAGGGCGGGGTTCACCCCTCCACTTT
>TRBD2|TRBJ2-2|.|TRBV5-1
CASSATSGRAGELFF
TGCGCCAGCAGCGCGACTAGCGGGAGGGCCGGGGAGCTGTTTTTT
>.|TRBJ1-1|few|TRBV7-9
CASSLAQGEGTEAFF
TGTGCCAGCAGCTTAGCGCAGGGTGAGGGCACTGAAGCTTTCTTT
>.|TRBJ1-2|many|TRBV12-3/TRBV12-4
CASSLGGPYGYTF
TGTGCCAGCAGTTTAGGAGGACCTTATGGCTACACCTTC
>TRBD1|TRBJ1-5|many|TRBV12-3/TRBV12-4
CASSGQGRQPQHF
TGTGCCAGCAGCGGACAGGGAAGGCAGCCCCAGCATTTT
>TRBD2|TRBJ2-1|.|TRBV7-7
CASSLSMSREGGSNEQFF
TGTGCCAGCAGCTTATCGATGTCGCGGGAGGGAGGGTCCAATGAGCAGTTCTTC
>.|TRBJ2-7|.|TRBV5-1
CASSLALPSRAPYEQYF
TGCGCCAGCAGCTTGGCCTTACCAAGCAGGGCGCCCTACGAGCAGTACTTC
>TRBD1|TRBJ1-6|.|TRBV5-5
CASSLEQTGALSPLHF
TGTGCCAGCAGCTTGGAGCAAACAGGGGCTCTTTCACCCCTCCACTTT
>TRBD1|TRBJ2-1|.|TRBV24-1
CATAKTGSPYNEQFF
TGTGCCACCGCGAAGACAGGGAGTCCCTACAATGAGCAGTTCTTC
>.|TRBJ2-7|.|TRBV12-3/TRBV12-4
CASTSTNRYEQYF
TGTGCCAGCACCTCGACGAACAGGTACGAGCAGTACTTC
>.|TRBJ1-4|few|TRBV10-3
CAISENEGTKLFF
TGTGCCATCAGTGAGAATGAGGGGACAAAACTGTTTTTT
>TRBD1|TRBJ1-2|many|TRBV10-3
CAISEQGVNYGYTF
TGTGCCATCAGTGAACAGGGGGTCAACTATGGCTACACCTTC
>TRBD1|TRBJ2-7|.|TRBV6-2/TRBV6-3
CASRPHPGTGSEQYF
TGTGCCAGCAGGCCCCACCCCGGGACAGGGTCCGAGCAGTACTTC
>TRBD1|TRBJ1-4|few|TRBV2
CASSKTGGFGEKLFF
TGTGCCAGCAGCAAGACAGGGGGGTTTGGAGAAAAACTGTTTTTT
>.|TRBJ2-7|few|TRBV3-1
CASSQESGTFSYEQYF
TGTGCCAGCAGCCAAGAAAGTGGGACATTCTCCTACGAGCAGTACTTC
>.|TRBJ2-1|many|TRBV7-8
CASSLAVGINEQFF
TGTGCCAGCAGCTTAGCGGTAGGGATAAATGAGCAGTTCTTC
>TRBD2|TRBJ2-3|few|TRBV7-7
CASSLTLPGGRRDTQYF
TGTGCTAGCAGCCTAACTCTCCCGGGGGGGCGTAGAGATACGCAGTATTTT
>.|TRBJ1-2|.|TRBV7-2
CASSLNREGDMGGYTF
TGTGCCAGCAGCTTAAACCGGGAGGGGGACATGGGTGGCTACACCTTC
>.|TRBJ1-5|many|TRBV2
CATRLGNQPQHF
TGTGCCACTCGACTCGGCAATCAGCCCCAGCATTTT
>.|TRBJ2-7|few|TRBV20-1
CSASRSSFSYEQYF
TGCAGTGCTAGTCGTAGTAGCTTTTCCTACGAGCAGTACTTC
>TRBD2|TRBJ2-2|few|TRBV25-1
CASSPRTRSGELFF
TGTGCCAGCAGCCCCAGGACTAGGTCCGGGGAGCTGTTTTTT
>.|TRBJ2-1|few|TRBV7-9
CASSQIPGNEQFF
TGTGCCAGCAGCCAAATCCCGGGGAATGAGCAGTTCTTC
>TRBD1|TRBJ1-5|few|TRBV6-2/TRBV6-3
CASSWTGANQPQHF
TGTGCCAGCAGCTGGACAGGGGCCAATCAGCCCCAGCATTTT
>TRBD2|TRBJ2-3|.|TRBV20-1
CSADTLASYSTDTQYF
TGCAGTGCTGATACACTAGCGAGCTACTCCACAGATACGCAGTATTTT
>.|TRBJ2-6|.|TRBV12-3/TRBV12-4
CASSFRGSGANVLTF
TGTGCCAGCAGTTTTAGGGGCTCTGGGGCCAACGTCCTGACTTTC
>TRBD2|TRBJ2-7|many|TRBV20-1
CSARDTLAGPPYEQYF
TGCAGTGCTAGAGATACCCTAGCGGGGCCCCCCTACGAGCAGTACTTC
>TRBD1|TRBJ1-5|many|TRBV20-1
CSARGDRENQPQHF
TGCAGTGCTAGAGGGGACAGGGAAAATCAGCCCCAGCATTTT
>.|TRBJ2-2|.|TRBV29-1
CSVEGGALGPTGELFF
TGCAGCGTTGAAGGGGGGGCCCTCGGGCCTACCGGGGAGCTGTTTTTT
>.|TRBJ2-7|few|TRBV5-1
CASTAGGTAEHYEQYF
TGCGCCAGCACCGCCGGGGGGACAGCAGAGCACTACGAGCAGTACTTC
>TRBD2|TRBJ2-7|.|TRBV28
CASSFTSGSNEQYF
TGTGCCAGCAGTTTCACTAGCGGGAGTAACGAGCAGTACTTC